The present TCR beta chain was sequenced within a study of T cell responses to AZD1222 COVID-19 vaccine. Study-wide findings and caveats: Donors skewed white British and female; clonal diversity was possibly underestimated. Baseline seropositivity occurred in only a handful of AZD1222 recipients.

The table came from immunoSEQ multiplex PCR; TCRdb's copy has only in-frame clones and leaves some out. The table lists 86,000 or so clones, approximately 90% of them singletons. A note on this clone: As yet, its antigen is unknown.

The germline V and J ends were trimmed by 5 bases and 6 bases, with 13 bases remaining between them. This CDR3 has 14 residues. Looked up from germline, CDR1 is LGHDT and CDR2 is YNNKEL (reference sequence). Sequenced material: peripheral blood, taken on day 0 of AZD1222 vaccination. This sequence joins TRBV3-1 (or the pseudogene TRBV3-2) and TRBJ2-2; unclear D gene. The clonotype originates from an adult in good health. DNA for the CDR3: TGTGCCAGCAGCAATTCTAGGCTTGCCGGGGAGCTGTTTTTT. Its translation: CASSNSRLAGELFF.